This TCR beta chain was sequenced during a study of CD8+ T cells in alopecia areata. As part of sample collection, lesional scalp punch biopsies and peripheral blood were taken from alopecia areata patients. The authors sorted CD4+ and CD8+ T cells from PBMCs. Study findings and constraints: Scalp data also include sequences from resident alphabeta T cells of normal skin. Patients showed less clear TCR sequence sharing than mice, possibly partly because of HLA diversity.

As regards this clone: Antigen specificity is unknown.

The CDR3 is made up of 14 amino acids. The V gene end was trimmed by 3 bases and the J gene end by 8 bases; junction bases not matched to a gene: 9. Germline CDR1 reads SGHTA; CDR2 reads FQGNSA. cDNA serving as the sequencing template came from extracted, reverse transcribed RNA. Repertoires were generated with immunoSEQ multiplex PCR, while TCRdb's copy carries only in-frame clones and drops some. The repertoire holds tens of thousands of clones, with roughly 80% as singletons. The chain carries TRBV7-2 and TRBJ1-1; 7 nucleotides agree with TRBD1. This sequence was found in a human donor with alopecia areata. Sequences were obtained from NKG2D-low CD8+ T cells sorted from blood. The chain's CDR3 is CASSLGQFLSEAFF. Written as DNA, the CDR3 is TGTGCCAGCAGCTTGGGACAGTTCCTGTCCGAAGCTTTCTTT.